This T cell receptor (beta chain) was recorded in a study of CD8+ T cells in alopecia areata. Extracted RNA was reverse transcribed into cDNA, the sequencing template. Measured with immunoSEQ multiplex PCR; TCRdb has only the in-frame clones, and not every one. The sample shows about 19,000 clones, 59% of them seen only once. The sample's treatment: oral pan-JAK inhibitor, 5-10 mg twice daily. Lesional scalp punch biopsies and peripheral blood were collected from alopecia areata patients. This clone was found a few times. The junction differs from germline at one of its ends, possibly a read error. There are 14 residues in the CDR3. The germline V gene has CDR1 SSHAT and CDR2 FNYEAQ (reference sequence).

The chain employs TRBV7-7 and TRBJ2-5, with a weak D call TRBD1 (6 bases). This clonotype was sampled from a human donor with alopecia areata. Specimen: skin, collected at week 4, from a patient treated with tofacitinib. CDR3 protein: CASSQGQLQETQYF. DNA for the CDR3: TGTGCTAGCAGCCAAGGACAGTTACAAGAGACCCAGTACTTC.